These 25 T cell receptor beta chains were all obtained from the same sample, sequenced in a study of spatial heterogeneity in lung cancer. Whole-study results and caveats: The number of expanded tumor alpha and beta chains correlated with mutation number.

The sample's time point: sample taken at primary tumor resection. These TCRs are of unknown antigen specificity. In TCRdb, the 5' RACE reads were re-called with MiXCR into one record per CDR3 protein. The sample consists of 9,500 or so distinct CDR3 sequences, about 12% of them appearing once. The specimen was lung tumor tissue, collected at surgery. The receptor source for this set is a male donor with early-stage non-small cell lung cancer.

This clonotype occurred many times. The CDR3 sequence: CSALLAGGRDTQYF. The CDR3 nucleotides read TGCAGTGCCTTACTAGCGGGGGGGAGAGATACGCAGTATTTT. The chain combines TRBV20-1 with TRBJ2-3, with TRBD2 matching 13 bases. Germline V CDR1 and CDR2: DFQATT, SNEGSKA (reference sequence). This CDR3 region has 14 residues. V lost 6 bases, J lost 5 bases, and 5 bases stayed unmatched.

In its sample, this clonotype was seen many times. The V call is TRBV11-2, the J call TRBJ2-1; 8 bases map to TRBD2. The V gene's germline CDR1 is SGHAT and CDR2 FQNNGV. CDR3 length: 15 residues. The V gene end was trimmed by 0 bases and the J gene end by 9 bases; junction bases not matched to a gene: 7. The CDR3 reads CASSLDHGLAGEQFF. CDR3 nucleotide sequence: TGTGCCAGCAGCTTAGATCACGGACTAGCCGGTGAGCAGTTCTTC.

The chain has TRBV12-3 or TRBV12-4 and TRBJ2-5; 10 positions match TRBD2. V trimming: 6 bases; J trimming: 7 bases; junction bases outside the gene matches: 8. The CDR3 runs 14 residues. The CDR3 is CASSPSGGWGTQYF. CDR3 nucleotide sequence: TGTGCCAGCAGCCCTAGCGGGGGATGGGGGACCCAGTACTTC.

This clonotype was counted between two and nine times. The chain is built from TRBV20-1 and TRBJ1-5, with 9 positions matching TRBD1. Germline-derived CDR1 and CDR2 are DFQATT and SNEGSKA (reference sequence). With V trimmed by 1 base and J by 1 base, 5 bases remained unmatched. This CDR3 spans 16 amino acids. The CDR3 loop is CSARAAQGASNQPQHF. The DNA of the CDR3 is TGCAGTGCTAGAGCCGCACAGGGGGCGAGCAATCAGCCCCAGCATTTT.

This clonotype was detected ten times or more. The J gene is TRBJ2-4, the V gene TRBV5-1, with no clear D. This CDR3 comprises 15 residues. Germline V gene sequence: CDR1 SGHRS, CDR2 YFSETQ. The germline V and J ends were trimmed by 0 bases and 0 bases, with 7 bases remaining between them. The CDR3 sequence is CASSLATVAKNIQYF. The CDR3 DNA sequence: TGCGCCAGCAGCTTGGCCACGGTAGCCAAAAACATTCAGTACTTC.

The genes are TRBV10-3 and TRBJ2-7; TRBD1 might be the D (6 bases). Looked up from germline, CDR1 is ENHRY and CDR2 is SYGVKD. The CDR3 contains 15 residues. V was shortened by 5 bases and J by 0 bases, with 14 bases between the two germline ends. In nucleotides, the CDR3 is TGTGCCATCAGTAATACAGGGCACAGCTCCTACGAGCAGTACGTC. This codes for CAISNTGHSSYEQYV.

By share, this clonotype ranks as medium-sized (0.01 to 0.1%). This chain connects TRBV10-3 to TRBJ2-5; D gene uncertain. The CDR3 length is 12 residues. Trimming removed 2 bases from V and 5 bases from J, with 6 bases in between. CDR1 ENHRY and CDR2 SYGVKD come from the germline V gene. The CDR3 nucleotides read TGTGCCATCAGTGAGATAGGGGAGACCCAGTACTTC. Protein sequence: CAISEIGETQYF.

This clonotype came up many times. The V and J genes are TRBV3-1 and TRBJ2-7; D remains ambiguous. The CDR3 runs to 13 residues. Germline CDR1 and CDR2: LGHDT and YNNKEL (reference sequence). V lost 4 bases, J lost 6 bases, and 13 bases lay in between. In DNA, the CDR3 is TGTGCCAGCAGCCCCTCCAGGCTTGGCGAGCAGTACTTC. Translating gives CASSPSRLGEQYF.

This clonotype was observed many times. The rearrangement links TRBV7-2 to TRBJ2-1, with TRBD2 identical over 8 bases. This CDR3 contains 15 residues. The germline CDR1 and CDR2 sequences are SGHTA and FQGNSA. The V and J ends lost 5 bases and 7 bases, in that order; junction bases with no gene match: 10. CDR3 DNA sequence: TGTGCCAGCAGCCCACCCCCGGGGGGGGGGAATGAGCAGTTCTTC. Translated: CASSPPPGGGNEQFF.

J is TRBJ2-3 and V is TRBV4-3; possibly TRBD2 for D (5 bases). The V gene lost 4 bases and the J gene lost 6 bases, with 23 bases spanning the gap. Germline V CDR1 and CDR2: LGHNA, YSLEER. CDR3 length: 17 amino acids. CDR3 amino acids: CASSLSRALSGGDTQYF. DNA of the CDR3: TGCGCCAGCAGCCTCTCCCGGGCACTTTCCGGCGGGGATACGCAGTATTTT.

The CDR3 is CASSPGQGTQYF. In DNA, the CDR3 is TGTGCCAGCAGTCCAGGACAGGGCACGCAGTATTTT. The chain uses TRBV12-3 or TRBV12-4 and TRBJ2-3, with 8 bases lining up with TRBD1. This CDR3 has 12 amino acids. The V and J ends lost 5 bases and 9 bases, in that order; junction bases with no gene match: 4.

Judged by abundance, this clonotype is medium-sized. V and J are TRBV7-2 and TRBJ2-3, with 10 bases lining up with TRBD2. The ends lost 3 bases at V and 4 bases at J; junction bases unmatched: 7. The CDR3 loop spans 16 amino acids. Germline V lookup: CDR1 SGHTA, CDR2 FQGNSA. The CDR3 DNA is TGTGCCAGCAGCTTTGCTAGCGGGAGTGTATCAGATACGCAGTATTTT. Translated, it gives CASSFASGSVSDTQYF.

This clonotype was recorded at least ten times. The chain joins TRBV29-1 to TRBJ1-3; no reliable D call. Germline lookup yields CDR1 SQVTM and CDR2 ANQGSEA. V was cut by 1 base and J by 0 bases, with 4 bases left in between. This CDR3 has 13 amino acids. The CDR3 coding sequence is TGCAGCGTTGAAGCGGGCTCTGGAAACACCATATATTTT. Residues: CSVEAGSGNTIYF.

By sample fraction, this clonotype is medium-sized. The V call is TRBV4-2, the J call TRBJ1-1; 11 nucleotides match TRBD1. The CDR3 runs 16 residues. Germline CDR1 LGHNA, CDR2 YNFKEQ. J was trimmed by 3 bases and V by 4 bases; bases with no gene match: 7. This CDR3 is CASSRGTGGSDTEAFF. DNA of the CDR3: TGTGCCAGCAGCCGTGGGACAGGGGGGTCTGACACTGAAGCTTTCTTT.

The genes are TRBV20-1 and TRBJ1-5, with 8 positions matching TRBD1. V was pared by 1 base and J by 7 bases, with 3 bases of the junction left unmatched. Germline V CDR1 and CDR2: DFQATT, SNEGSKA (reference sequence). The CDR3 consists of 13 residues. The CDR3 loop reads CSARGTGRQPQHF. The CDR3 DNA follows: TGCAGTGCTAGAGGGACAGGGAGGCAGCCCCAGCATTTT.

This clonotype is medium-sized in the sample. The chain couples TRBV27 to TRBJ1-1; D remains unclear. CDR3 size: 14 residues. Germline V gene sequence: CDR1 MNHEY, CDR2 SMNVEV (reference sequence). The V gene lost 6 bases and the J gene lost 4 bases, with 15 bases spanning the gap. The CDR3 protein is CASSQRVMATEAFF. As DNA, the CDR3 is TGTGCCAGCAGCCAGAGGGTCATGGCCACTGAAGCTTTCTTT.

This clonotype occurred many times. This sequence joins TRBV7-9 and TRBJ1-2; no firm D call. Trimming removed 1 base at V and 8 bases at J, with 11 bases between. The V gene's germline CDR1 is SEHNR and CDR2 FQNEAQ (reference sequence). This CDR3 contains 13 residues. Here the CDR3 DNA reads TGTGCCAGCAGCTTAGGCGAAGGGCAAGGCTACACCTTC. Amino acid sequence: CASSLGEGQGYTF.

This clonotype was recorded many times. The chain couples TRBV27 to TRBJ2-7, with D uncertain. V lost 2 bases and J 6 bases, leaving 20 bases between the germline ends. The length of the CDR3 is 16 residues. The germline CDR1 and CDR2 sequences are MNHEY and SMNVEV (reference sequence). The CDR3 here is CASSLVFSSGPGEQYF. CDR3 in DNA: TGTGCCAGCAGTTTAGTTTTTTCGTCCGGACCCGGCGAGCAGTACTTC.

This clonotype was found many times. This rearrangement joins TRBV6-2 or TRBV6-3 to TRBJ2-3; D tentatively reads TRBD1 or TRBD2 (5 bases each). Trimming cost V 0 bases and J 4 bases, with 8 bases left between them. This CDR3 has 14 amino acids. CDR1 is MNHEY and CDR2 is SVGEGT in the germline V gene. The chain's CDR3 is CASSYSGAADTQYF. In DNA form, the CDR3 reads TGTGCCAGCAGTTACTCCGGGGCGGCAGATACGCAGTATTTT.

V usage is TRBV29-1 and J usage is TRBJ2-5; no definite D call. This CDR3 is 12 amino acids long. In germline, CDR1 is SQVTM, CDR2 ANQGSEA. Trimming shortened V by 7 bases and J by 1 base, and 10 bases separated the two germline ends. This CDR3 is CSAGRIQETQYF. CDR3 DNA: TGCAGCGCCGGACGGATCCAAGAGACCCAGTACTTC. Using reference TRBV29-1 and TRBJ2-5 for the parts outside the CDR3, the full variable domain is SAVISQKPSRDICQRGTSLTIQCQVDSQVTMMFWYRQQPGQSLTLIATANQGSEATYESGFVIDKFPISRPNLTFSTLTVSNMSPEDSSIYLCSAGRIQETQYFGPGTRLLVL.

This clonotype rates as medium-sized. The J gene is TRBJ2-1, the V gene TRBV7-3; D tentatively reads TRBD1 or TRBD2 (5 bases each). The CDR3 extends over 15 amino acids. The V gene's germline CDR1 is SGHTA and CDR2 FQGTGA. Trimming removed 4 bases at V and 5 bases at J, with 15 bases between. CDR3 sequence reads: CASSSAGTDHNEQFF. CDR3 coding DNA: TGTGCCAGCAGCTCAGCCGGGACGGATCACAATGAGCAGTTCTTC.

At least ten counts were recorded for this clonotype. The chain employs TRBV15 and TRBJ2-5; TRBD2 matches at 9 bases. Losses at the gene ends were 1 base for V and 0 bases for J; bases not matched to a gene: 9. The CDR3 contains 18 residues. CDR1 and CDR2 (germline): LNHNV, YYDKDF (reference sequence). The CDR3 coding sequence is TGTGCCACCAGCAGAGTACGGCTAGCGGGACTCTACCAAGAGACCCAGTACTTC. It yields the protein CATSRVRLAGLYQETQYF.

This clonotype is classed as medium-sized. The V call is TRBV20-1, the J call TRBJ2-1; 7 nucleotides agree with TRBD1. CDR3 length equals 12 residues. The germline V gene has CDR1 DFQATT and CDR2 SNEGSKA (reference sequence). The CDR3 region has the DNA TGCAGCTCCGGGACAGTGTACAATGAGCAGTTCTTC. This encodes CSSGTVYNEQFF.

This clonotype was observed at least ten times. The chain has TRBV28 and TRBJ2-1, with TRBD2 matching over 10 bases. Germline values: CDR1 MDHEN, CDR2 SYDVKM. The CDR3 has 14 residues. The V gene end was trimmed by 6 bases and the J gene end by 4 bases; junction bases not matched to a gene: 3. The CDR3 sequence is CASSTSGIYNEQFF. The CDR3 nucleotides are TGTGCCAGCAGCACTAGCGGGATTTACAATGAGCAGTTCTTC.

In its sample, this clonotype ranks as medium-sized. V usage is TRBV5-6 and J usage is TRBJ2-5; 8 bases fit TRBD1. The CDR3 consists of 14 residues. The V gene's germline CDR1 is SGHDT and CDR2 YYEEEE. After removal of 7 bases from V and 1 base from J, the junction contained 6 bases not matched to a gene. The chain's CDR3 is CASYKDRVQETQYF. For the CDR3, the DNA is TGTGCCAGCTACAAGGACAGGGTCCAAGAGACCCAGTACTTC.